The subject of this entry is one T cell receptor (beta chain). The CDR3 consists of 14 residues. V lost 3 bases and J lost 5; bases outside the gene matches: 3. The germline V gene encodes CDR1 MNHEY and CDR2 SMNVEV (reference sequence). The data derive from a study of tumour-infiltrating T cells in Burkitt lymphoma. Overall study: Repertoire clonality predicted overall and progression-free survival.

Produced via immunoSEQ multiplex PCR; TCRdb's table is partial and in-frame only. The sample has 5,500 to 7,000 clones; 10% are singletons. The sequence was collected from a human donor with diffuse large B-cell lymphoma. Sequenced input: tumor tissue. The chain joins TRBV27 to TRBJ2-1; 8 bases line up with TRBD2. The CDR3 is CASSFSGENNEQFF. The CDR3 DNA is TGTGCCAGCAGTTTTAGCGGGGAAAACAATGAGCAGTTCTTC.